The sequence of this TCR beta chain was determined in a study of T cells in Graves' hyperthyroidism and ophthalmopathy. Whole-study context: Pretreatment peripheral blood was obtained at initial diagnosis. Study-wide points: Most thyroid clonotypes expanded above 0.001 were also detected in blood.

Exclusions: uncontrolled infection, other autoimmune disease, pregnancy, lactation. PBMCs came from around 9.7 ml fresh peripheral blood. The CDR3 regions of TCR beta were amplified from RNA transcripts. HTBI primers were the set used in a first-round RT-PCR of the TCR CDR3. TCRdb itself ran the multiplex PCR reads through MiXCR, one entry per CDR3 protein. The sample includes a few hundred thousand distinct CDR3 sequences, 13% to 15% of them seen just once. This clonotype was seen ten or more times. Its matching antigen is unknown. The CDR3 runs to 15 residues. Germline CDR1 is SNHLY and CDR2 is FYNNEI. V lost 1 base and J 8 bases, leaving 17 bases between the germline ends.

Sample: blood. This sequence was found in a woman in her sixties with Graves' ophthalmopathy. The chain links TRBV2 to TRBJ1-2; D gene unclear. The CDR3: CASSEVGGSTRGYTF. DNA of the CDR3: TGTGCCAGCAGTGAAGTTGGCGGATCCACCCGCGGCTACACCTTC.